This T cell receptor beta chain was recovered during a study of shared T cell receptors in the human thymus. CDR1 and CDR2 (germline): SGHNT, YENEEA. This CDR3 contains 15 residues. Trimming shortened V by 1 base and J by 6 bases, and 16 bases separated the two germline ends. Measured with immunoSEQ multiplex PCR; TCRdb has only the in-frame clones, and not every one. Of about 660,000 clones in the sample, 88% were seen once. These data were likewise used in another study, on human thymus T cells. That work contributes: It was from resections taken during corrective heart surgery that the thymus tissue came. The authors found apparently biased V and J gene usage in thymic and blood repertoires. Thymic repertoires overlap heavily among unrelated individuals, related research has reported.

This chain links TRBV11-3 with TRBJ2-7; TRBD2 might be the D (6 bases). Sequenced: thymocytes. The sequence derives from a boy in the first two years of life with a congenital heart defect. CDR3 sequence reads: CASSLGGGQDVEQYF. The CDR3 DNA follows: TGTGCCAGCAGCTTAGGGGGAGGCCAGGATGTCGAGCAGTACTTC.